This T cell receptor (beta chain) was captured by sequencing in a study of beta chain features in type 1 diabetes. Study summary: Healthy donors resembled patients in age, gender and cell yields. Points from the study as a whole: Type 1 diabetes patients had moderately but significantly shorter TCRB CDR3s in all four CD4+ subsets.

The V segment lost 3 bases and the J segment 5 bases; nucleotides outside the gene matches: 9. Germline V gives CDR1 SGHNT, CDR2 YENEEA. This CDR3 spans 15 amino acids. The study reverse transcribed the entire isolated RNA, so it sequenced expressed TCRB transcripts. About 3.57 million reads per sample were averaged for naive, central memory and regulatory samples. The assay was immunoSEQ multiplex PCR, and TCRdb's table has in-frame clones only and misses some. There are a few hundred thousand clones in the sample; roughly 9.8% occur only once, and about 0.6% lies in the top ten. With respect to this clone: Its specificity is not known.

The sample consisted of central memory CD4+ T cells from blood. This rearrangement joins TRBV11-3 to TRBJ2-5, with 7 positions matching TRBD1. The clonotype was recovered from a man younger than 45 with type 1 diabetes. CDR3 amino acids: CASSFSGQAGETQYF. The CDR3 bases are TGTGCCAGCAGCTTTTCAGGACAGGCTGGGGAGACCCAGTACTTC.